This is a list of T cell receptor beta chains from one sample in a study of CD8+CD57+ T cells in acquired aplastic anemia. TCRdb processed the reads anew with MiXCR; each CDR3 protein has one entry. The sample records about 71,000 distinct CDR3 sequences, approximately 50% being singletons. Source material: sorted CD4+, CD8+, or CD8+CD57+ T cells (not recorded which) from PBMCs. These receptors were obtained from a human donor in good health, serving as a control. Each CDR3 is given with its conserved first and last residue. The D gene is left open where the match is weak. A row's size may be missing; if present it is once, few, many or a size class.

d_call: NA
j_call: TRBJ1-5
clone_size: NA
v_call: TRBV5-4
cdr3_aa: CASSLSPDQPQHF
cdr3_nt: TGTGCCAGCAGCTTGTCACCGGATCAGCCCCAGCATTTT

d_call: TRBD1
j_call: TRBJ1-4
clone_size: many
v_call: TRBV20-1
cdr3_aa: CSAPTGESAEKLFF
cdr3_nt: TGCAGTGCTCCCACAGGGGAGAGCGCTGAAAAACTGTTTTTT

d_call: NA
j_call: TRBJ1-5
clone_size: NA
v_call: TRBV10-3
cdr3_aa: CAISETTRGSGNQPQHF
cdr3_nt: TGTGCCATCAGTGAGACTACGCGGGGCTCGGGGAATCAGCCCCAGCATTTT

d_call: NA
j_call: TRBJ2-1
clone_size: once
v_call: TRBV24-1
cdr3_aa: CATSAMGGASRDNEQFF
cdr3_nt: TGTGCCACCAGTGCCATGGGGGGGGCGAGCCGGGACAATGAGCAGTTCTTC

d_call: NA
j_call: TRBJ1-1
clone_size: NA
v_call: TRBV2
cdr3_aa: CASSDQGYTEAFF
cdr3_nt: TGTGCCAGCAGTGATCAGGGTTACACTGAAGCTTTCTTT

d_call: NA
j_call: TRBJ1-5
clone_size: NA
v_call: TRBV5-1
cdr3_aa: CASSLLDSRNQPQHF
cdr3_nt: TGCGCCAGCAGCTTACTCGACAGTCGCAATCAGCCCCAGCATTTT

d_call: TRBD1
j_call: TRBJ1-2
clone_size: NA
v_call: TRBV10-3
cdr3_aa: CAITPEGTGGGDYGYTF
cdr3_nt: TGTGCCATCACTCCCGAGGGGACAGGGGGTGGTGACTATGGCTACACCTTC

d_call: TRBD1
j_call: TRBJ2-7
clone_size: many
v_call: TRBV13
cdr3_aa: CASSLFIAGGSYEQYF
cdr3_nt: TGTGCCAGCAGCTTATTTATAGCAGGGGGCTCCTACGAGCAGTATTTC

d_call: NA
j_call: TRBJ2-3
clone_size: NA
v_call: TRBV7-3
cdr3_aa: CASSYGRATTDTQYF
cdr3_nt: TGTGCCAGCAGCTACGGGCGGGCCACGACAGATACGCAGTATTTT

d_call: NA
j_call: TRBJ2-7
clone_size: many
v_call: TRBV9
cdr3_aa: CASSVDGGRSNEQYF
cdr3_nt: TGTGCCAGCAGCGTAGACGGAGGGCGGTCTAACGAGCAGTACTTC

d_call: TRBD1
j_call: TRBJ2-7
clone_size: NA
v_call: TRBV27
cdr3_aa: CASRVRRTGKTYGQYF
cdr3_nt: TGTGCCAGCAGGGTTAGGAGGACAGGAAAAACCTACGGGCAGTACTTC

d_call: NA
j_call: TRBJ2-5
clone_size: once
v_call: TRBV15
cdr3_aa: CATSILHQETQYF
cdr3_nt: TGTGCCACCAGCATTCTTCACCAAGAGACCCAGTACTTC

d_call: TRBD1
j_call: TRBJ2-7
clone_size: NA
v_call: TRBV11-2
cdr3_aa: CASSSHAGTGGYEQYF
cdr3_nt: TGTGCCAGCAGCTCCCATGCAGGGACAGGGGGCTACGAGCAGTACTTC

d_call: TRBD2
j_call: TRBJ2-5
clone_size: NA
v_call: TRBV10-1
cdr3_aa: CASILLAGPRDETQYF
cdr3_nt: TGCGCCAGCATCTTACTAGCGGGCCCGCGGGATGAGACCCAGTACTTC

d_call: NA
j_call: TRBJ2-7
clone_size: NA
v_call: TRBV29-1
cdr3_aa: CSVEEDSSYEQYF
cdr3_nt: TGCAGCGTTGAAGAGGACAGCTCCTACGAGCAGTACTTC

d_call: TRBD2
j_call: TRBJ2-1
clone_size: many
v_call: TRBV12-3/TRBV12-4
cdr3_aa: CATSAGTSGYNEQFF
cdr3_nt: TGTGCCACTTCCGCCGGGACTAGCGGTTACAATGAGCAGTTCTTC

d_call: NA
j_call: TRBJ1-5
clone_size: NA
v_call: TRBV19
cdr3_aa: CASSPGSNQPQHF
cdr3_nt: TGTGCCAGTAGTCCAGGGTCCAATCAGCCCCAGCATTTT

d_call: TRBD2
j_call: TRBJ2-7
clone_size: NA
v_call: TRBV2
cdr3_aa: CASSGRPYEQYF
cdr3_nt: TGTGCAAGTAGCGGGAGACCCTACGAGCAGTACTTC

d_call: NA
j_call: TRBJ2-7
clone_size: NA
v_call: TRBV29-1
cdr3_aa: CSVEFWAVEQYF
cdr3_nt: TGCAGCGTTGAATTTTGGGCGGTGGAGCAGTACTTC

d_call: NA
j_call: TRBJ1-2
clone_size: NA
v_call: TRBV12-3/TRBV12-4
cdr3_aa: CASRPGSINYGYTF
cdr3_nt: TGTGCCAGCAGGCCAGGGTCCATTAACTATGGCTACACCTTC

d_call: NA
j_call: TRBJ2-3
clone_size: NA
v_call: TRBV24-1
cdr3_aa: CATRGNLGDTQYF
cdr3_nt: TGTGCCACCAGAGGGAACTTGGGGGATACGCAGTATTTT

d_call: NA
j_call: TRBJ1-5
clone_size: NA
v_call: TRBV5-1
cdr3_aa: CASSLRENQPQHF
cdr3_nt: TGCGCCAGCAGCTTGCGAGAGAATCAGCCCCAGCATTTT

d_call: TRBD2
j_call: TRBJ2-1
clone_size: many
v_call: TRBV12-3/TRBV12-4
cdr3_aa: CASSLAGGPYNEQFF
cdr3_nt: TGTGCCAGCAGCTTAGCGGGGGGGCCCTACAATGAGCAGTTCTTC

d_call: NA
j_call: TRBJ2-3
clone_size: NA
v_call: TRBV24-1
cdr3_aa: CATSDYRGGTDTQYF
cdr3_nt: TGTGCCACCAGTGATTACAGGGGAGGGACAGATACGCAGTATTTT

d_call: TRBD2
j_call: TRBJ2-3
clone_size: NA
v_call: TRBV19
cdr3_aa: CASSGSGGATDTQYF
cdr3_nt: TGTGCCAGTAGTGGTAGCGGGGGGGCCACAGATACGCAGTATTTT

d_call: TRBD2
j_call: TRBJ2-3
clone_size: many
v_call: TRBV13
cdr3_aa: CASSPGLENLVSTDTQYF
cdr3_nt: TGTGCCAGCAGCCCGGGACTAGAAAATCTAGTTAGCACAGATACGCAGTATTTT

d_call: NA
j_call: TRBJ2-2
clone_size: many
v_call: TRBV7-3
cdr3_aa: CASSLRGADRKNTGELFF
cdr3_nt: TGTGCCAGCAGCTTAAGGGGGGCGGACAGGAAGAACACCGGGGAGCTGTTTTTT

d_call: TRBD1
j_call: TRBJ2-7
clone_size: NA
v_call: TRBV25-1
cdr3_aa: CASSEPGQGYEQYF
cdr3_nt: TGTGCCAGCAGTGAACCGGGACAGGGCTACGAGCAGTACTTC

d_call: TRBD2
j_call: TRBJ2-7
clone_size: many
v_call: TRBV7-2
cdr3_aa: CASRRASGGSYEQYF
cdr3_nt: TGTGCCAGCAGGAGGGCTAGCGGAGGAAGTTACGAGCAGTACTTC

d_call: NA
j_call: TRBJ2-7
clone_size: few
v_call: TRBV2
cdr3_aa: CASSESPGSSYEQYF
cdr3_nt: TGTGCCAGCAGTGAGAGCCCAGGCAGCTCCTACGAGCAGTACTTC

d_call: TRBD1
j_call: TRBJ2-7
clone_size: NA
v_call: TRBV6-1
cdr3_aa: CATSDPNRGYEQYF
cdr3_nt: TGTGCCACCAGTGACCCCAACAGGGGCTACGAGCAGTACTTC

d_call: NA
j_call: TRBJ2-7
clone_size: NA
v_call: TRBV10-3
cdr3_aa: CAFSESIFEQYF
cdr3_nt: TGTGCCTTCAGTGAGTCGATATTCGAGCAGTACTTC

d_call: TRBD2
j_call: TRBJ2-3
clone_size: NA
v_call: TRBV7-3
cdr3_aa: CASSPEGLAGGTQYF
cdr3_nt: TGTGCCAGCAGCCCCGAGGGACTAGCGGGGGGCACGCAGTATTTT

d_call: TRBD2
j_call: TRBJ2-3
clone_size: many
v_call: TRBV7-1
cdr3_aa: CASSSGIRGLAGGPKKDTQYF
cdr3_nt: TGTGCCAGCAGCTCTGGGATAAGGGGACTAGCGGGGGGGCCTAAGAAAGATACGCAGTATTTT

d_call: TRBD1
j_call: TRBJ1-3
clone_size: NA
v_call: TRBV10-3
cdr3_aa: CAISESQGDGNTIYF
cdr3_nt: TGTGCCATCAGTGAGTCTCAGGGGGACGGAAACACCATATATTTT